The next 21 T cell receptor beta chains were all read from a single sample in a study of blood T cells in healthy people across ages. A second PCR, run for roughly 7 to 12 cycles, used a sample-barcoded 5' primer plus a J-beta primer mix. TCRdb recomputed calls from the 5' RACE reads with MiXCR, one row per CDR3 protein. The table includes 1.8 million or so distinct CDR3 sequences, about two fifths detected once. The source material was blood. The receptors shown here come from a human donor in good health.

This clonotype was detected only a few times. The chain uses TRBV6-1 and TRBJ2-2, with a tentative D call TRBD1 (5 bases). The CDR3 length is 14 residues. CDR1 is MNHNS and CDR2 is SASEGT in the germline V gene. Trimming took off 6 bases at V and 3 bases at J, with 11 bases between the two ends. For the CDR3, the DNA is TGTGCCAGCAGCACGACAGATGACACCGGGGAGCTGTTTTTT. Residues: CASSTTDDTGELFF.

The chain is built from TRBV12-3 or TRBV12-4 and TRBJ2-2; 8 bases match TRBD2. V dropped 6 bases and J dropped 2; count of bases not matched to a gene: 8. This CDR3 region has 16 residues. The CDR3 loop reads CASSIETSGNTGELFF. CDR3 DNA: TGTGCCAGCAGCATCGAAACTAGCGGAAACACCGGGGAGCTGTTTTTT.

This clonotype was seen a few times. The chain employs TRBV10-3 and TRBJ1-2; D gene ambiguous. The V gene lost 7 bases and the J gene lost 2 bases, with 14 bases spanning the gap. Germline CDR1 and CDR2: ENHRY and SYGVKD. The CDR3 loop spans 14 amino acids. CDR3 protein: CAINDLLGNYGYTF. CDR3 in DNA: TGTGCCATCAATGACCTCTTAGGGAACTATGGCTACACCTTC.

The rearrangement links TRBV10-3 to TRBJ1-2; the D gene is possibly TRBD1 (5 bases). V gave up 8 bases and J gave up 2 bases, with 15 bases separating them. CDR1 and CDR2 from the germline V gene are ENHRY and SYGVKD. The length of the CDR3 is 14 residues. CDR3: CAIADGGGNYGYTF. The CDR3 region has the DNA TGTGCCATCGCGGACGGGGGGGGAAACTATGGCTACACCTTC.

This chain uses TRBV20-1 with TRBJ2-1; TRBD2 agrees at 14 bases. This CDR3 comprises 18 residues. CDR1 DFQATT and CDR2 SNEGSKA come from the germline V gene (reference sequence). CDR3 nucleotide sequence: TGCAGCGCTCCCGCTGTTTCCCTGACTAGCGGGGGGGCCAATGAGCAGTTCTTC. Its protein product is CSAPAVSLTSGGANEQFF.

The chain joins TRBV12-3 or TRBV12-4 to TRBJ2-3; 11 nucleotides line up with TRBD2. Trimming cost V 5 bases and J 2 bases; bases outside gene matches: 9. The CDR3 runs to 17 residues. The CDR3 protein is CASSPLLAGEFTDTQYF. The DNA for the CDR3 is TGTGCCAGCAGTCCTTTACTAGCGGGGGAGTTCACAGATACGCAGTATTTT.

V gene TRBV4-1 combines with J gene TRBJ2-4, with D uncertain. Trimming pared 5 bases from V and 4 bases from J, leaving 15 bases between. This CDR3 region has 15 residues. Germline V gives CDR1 MGHRA, CDR2 YSYEKL. The CDR3 DNA is TGCGCCAGCAGCGTGATTTCGGTCCAGAAAAACATTCAGTACTTC. It specifies CASSVISVQKNIQYF.

This clonotype has only a few counts. The J gene is TRBJ2-7, the V gene TRBV20-1, with D uncertain. The V gene's germline CDR1 is DFQATT and CDR2 SNEGSKA (reference sequence). CDR3 length equals 16 residues. Trimming cost V 4 bases and J 4 bases, with 23 bases left between them. The CDR3 sequence: CSAKTAAPIIQYEQYF. DNA of the CDR3: TGCAGTGCTAAGACCGCGGCCCCCATCATCCAATACGAGCAGTACTTC.

CDR3: CASSQEWILNTEAFF. In DNA, the CDR3 is TGCGCCAGCAGCCAAGAGTGGATTTTGAACACTGAAGCTTTCTTT. The rearrangement uses TRBV4-1 and TRBJ1-1; no clear D. Germline CDR1 and CDR2: MGHRA and YSYEKL. The V end lost 0 bases, the J end lost 0 bases, and 8 bases lay between the germline ends. The CDR3 extends over 15 amino acids.

This clonotype has a handful of counts. A read error may produce the germline difference seen at one junction end. The gene calls are TRBV7-2 and TRBJ1-1, with unresolved D. Germline V gives CDR1 SGHTA, CDR2 FQGNSA. CDR3 length: 13 residues. The CDR3, as DNA: TGTGCCAGCAGCCGGTTAATGAAGACTGAAGCTTTCTTT. Protein product: CASSRLMKTEAFF.

In regard to this clonotype: No conserved phenylalanine or tryptophan ends this CDR3, so it is likely a read error. This chain connects TRBV7-9 to TRBJ1-5; D remains ambiguous. The CDR3 covers 13 residues. Germline V gene sequence: CDR1 SEHNR, CDR2 FQNEAQ (reference sequence). Trimming left V 6 bases short and J 7 bases short, with 13 bases between. The CDR3, as DNA: TGTGCCAGCAGTCCGTTGGGTGGCCAGCCCCAGCATGTT. It encodes CASSPLGGQPQHV.

This clonotype occurred a few times. The genes are TRBV10-3 and TRBJ2-3; TRBD1 matches at 7 bases. This CDR3 has 16 residues. Losses at the gene ends were 3 bases for V and 2 bases for J; bases not matched to a gene: 8. Per germline, CDR1 ENHRY and CDR2 SYGVKD. The CDR3 sequence is CAISDKGQLVTDTQYF. The CDR3 DNA reads as TGTGCCATCAGTGATAAGGGACAGTTGGTCACAGATACGCAGTATTTT.

V usage is TRBV20-1 and J usage is TRBJ1-6, with unresolved D. Per the germline V gene, CDR1 is DFQATT and CDR2 is SNEGSKA (reference sequence). CDR3 size: 14 residues. V gave up 2 bases and J gave up 4 bases, with 9 bases separating them. CDR3 sequence (DNA): TGCAGTGCTAGAACAGCCGGATATAATTCACCCCTCCACTTT. Translated, it gives CSARTAGYNSPLHF.

The chain joins TRBV29-1 to TRBJ2-1, with D perhaps assigned TRBD1 or TRBD2 (5 bases each). This CDR3 region has 12 residues. Between the trimmed V and J ends, which lost 3 bases and 6 bases, there was a span of 9 bases. Looked up from germline, CDR1 is SQVTM and CDR2 is ANQGSEA. The CDR3 reads CSVEGTVNEQFF. CDR3 bases: TGCAGCGTTGAGGGGACGGTCAATGAGCAGTTCTTC.

As to this clonotype: An end of the junction does not agree with germline; a read error may underlie this. The CDR3 region has the DNA TGCGCCAGCAGCCAAGAAGGGAACAGAAACTATGACTACACCTTC. Translated, it gives CASSQEGNRNYDYTF. The chain links TRBV4-1 to TRBJ1-2; D not certain. The CDR3 length is 15 residues. The germline V gene has CDR1 MGHRA and CDR2 YSYEKL.

This chain joins TRBV30 and TRBJ2-4, with D possibly TRBD2 on 5 matching bases. The DNA end is more similar to TRBJ2-7, so the J call may be wrong. The CDR3 consists of 12 residues. Germline assignment: CDR1 GTSNPN and CDR2 SVGIG (reference sequence). The CDR3, as DNA: TGTGCCTGGAGTGGAGGAGGCTACGAGCAGTACTTC. Amino acid sequence: CAWSGGGYEQYF.

This clonotype was found a few times. The chain joins TRBV20-1 to TRBJ1-2; D not resolved. CDR3 length: 13 residues. V was clipped by 5 bases and J by 6 bases, with 16 bases between them. Per the germline V gene, CDR1 is DFQATT and CDR2 is SNEGSKA (reference sequence). The CDR3 loop reads CSAARRTGNGYTF. CDR3 sequence (DNA): TGCAGTGCTGCCCGACGGACGGGCAATGGCTACACCTTC.

This clonotype was detected only a few times. The CDR3 spells CASTQRGGVPYNEQFF. The CDR3 DNA is TGTGCCAGCACCCAGAGGGGAGGGGTCCCCTACAATGAGCAGTTCTTC. The V and J genes are TRBV6-5 and TRBJ2-1; 7 bases map to TRBD2. Trimming cost V 7 bases and J 2 bases; bases outside gene matches: 11. CDR3 length: 16 residues. CDR1 is MNHEY and CDR2 is SVGAGI in the germline V gene.

In DNA form, the CDR3 reads TGCAGCGTTGAAGTATGGGATGGACGGGCCAGAAATCAGCCCCAGCATTTT. It translates to CSVEVWDGRARNQPQHF. The chain joins TRBV29-1 to TRBJ1-5, with D unclear. Trimming removed 1 base from V and 4 bases from J, with 20 bases in between. This CDR3 comprises 17 residues. Per germline, CDR1 SQVTM and CDR2 ANQGSEA.

This clonotype was counted a few times. The V gene is TRBV7-2, the J gene TRBJ2-3; tentatively, D is TRBD2 (5 bases). Germline CDR1 is SGHTA and CDR2 is FQGNSA. Trimming cost V 5 bases and J 0 bases, with 15 bases left between them. The length of the CDR3 is 16 residues. CDR3 protein: CASSLIGGPSTDTQYF. In DNA form, the CDR3 reads TGTGCCAGCAGCCTAATTGGCGGGCCTAGCACAGATACGCAGTATTTT.

V usage is TRBV4-3 and J usage is TRBJ2-2; D unclear. The CDR3 sequence is 14 residues long. Trimming shortened V by 0 bases and J by 5 bases, and 7 bases separated the two germline ends. Germline V gene data show CDR1 as LGHNA and CDR2 as YSLEER. DNA of the CDR3: TGCGCCAGCAGCCAAGATTCGTTAACCGGGGAGCTGTTTTTT. Its protein product is CASSQDSLTGELFF.